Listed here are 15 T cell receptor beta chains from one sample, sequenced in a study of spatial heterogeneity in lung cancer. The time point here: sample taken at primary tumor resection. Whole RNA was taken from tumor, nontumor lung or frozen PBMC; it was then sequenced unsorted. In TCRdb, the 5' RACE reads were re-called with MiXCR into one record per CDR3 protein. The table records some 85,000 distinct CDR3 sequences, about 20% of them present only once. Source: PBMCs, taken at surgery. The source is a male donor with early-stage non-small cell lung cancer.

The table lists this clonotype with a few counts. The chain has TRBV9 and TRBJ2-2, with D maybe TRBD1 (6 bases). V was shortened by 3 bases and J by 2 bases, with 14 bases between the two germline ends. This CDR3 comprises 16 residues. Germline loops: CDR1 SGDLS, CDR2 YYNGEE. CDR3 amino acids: CASSGVGQLNTGELFF. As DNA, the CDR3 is TGTGCCAGCAGCGGGGTCGGACAGCTAAACACCGGGGAGCTGTTTTTT.

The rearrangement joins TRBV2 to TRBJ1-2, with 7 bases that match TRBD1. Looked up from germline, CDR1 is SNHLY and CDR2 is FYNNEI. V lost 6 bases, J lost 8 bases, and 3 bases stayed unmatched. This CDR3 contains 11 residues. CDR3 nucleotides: TGTGCCAGCAGCACAGGGGCCGGCTACACCTTC. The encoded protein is CASSTGAGYTF.

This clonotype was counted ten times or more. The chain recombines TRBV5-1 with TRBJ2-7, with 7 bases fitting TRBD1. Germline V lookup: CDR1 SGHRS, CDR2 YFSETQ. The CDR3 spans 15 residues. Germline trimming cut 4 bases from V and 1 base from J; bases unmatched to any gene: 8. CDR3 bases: TGCGCCAGCAGCCCAACGAAGACAGGGTCCTACGAGCAGTACTTC. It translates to CASSPTKTGSYEQYF. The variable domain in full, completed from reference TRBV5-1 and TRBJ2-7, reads KAGVTQTPRYLIKTRGQQVTLSCSPISGHRSVSWYQQTPGQGLQFLFEYFSETQRNKGNFPGRFSGRQFSNSRSEMNVSTLELGDSALYLCASSPTKTGSYEQYFGPGTRLTVT.

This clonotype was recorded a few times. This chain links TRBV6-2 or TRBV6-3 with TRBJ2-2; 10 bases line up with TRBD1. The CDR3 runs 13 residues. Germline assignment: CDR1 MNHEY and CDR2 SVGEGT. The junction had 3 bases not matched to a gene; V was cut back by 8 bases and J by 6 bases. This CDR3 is CASDRGPAGELFF. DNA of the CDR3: TGTGCCAGCGACAGGGGGCCGGCCGGGGAGCTGTTTTTT.

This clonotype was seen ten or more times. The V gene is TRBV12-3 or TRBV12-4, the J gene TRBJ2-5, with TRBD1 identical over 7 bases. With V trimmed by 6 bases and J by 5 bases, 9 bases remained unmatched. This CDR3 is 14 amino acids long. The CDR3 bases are TGTGCCAGCAGCTTAAACAGGGGTATGGAGACCCAGTACTTC. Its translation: CASSLNRGMETQYF.

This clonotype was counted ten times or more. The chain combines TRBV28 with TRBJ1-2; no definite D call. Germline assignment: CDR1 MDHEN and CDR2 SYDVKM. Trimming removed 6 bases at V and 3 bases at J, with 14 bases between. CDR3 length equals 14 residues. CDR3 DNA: TGTGCCAGCAGCTCCCCCGGACGGGACTATGGCTACACCTTC. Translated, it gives CASSSPGRDYGYTF.

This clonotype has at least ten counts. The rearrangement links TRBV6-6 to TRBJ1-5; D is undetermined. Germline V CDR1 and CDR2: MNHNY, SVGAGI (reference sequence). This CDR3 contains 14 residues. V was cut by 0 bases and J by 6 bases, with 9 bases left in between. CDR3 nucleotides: TGTGCCAGCAGTTACTCGGGGAGCGGTCAGCCCCAGCATTTT. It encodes CASSYSGSGQPQHF.

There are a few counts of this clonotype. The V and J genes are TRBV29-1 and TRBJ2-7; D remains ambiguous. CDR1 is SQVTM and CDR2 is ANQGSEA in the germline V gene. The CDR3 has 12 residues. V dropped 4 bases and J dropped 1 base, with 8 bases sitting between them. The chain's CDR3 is CSVVSRSYEQYF. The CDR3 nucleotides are TGCAGCGTTGTTTCCAGGTCCTACGAGCAGTACTTC.

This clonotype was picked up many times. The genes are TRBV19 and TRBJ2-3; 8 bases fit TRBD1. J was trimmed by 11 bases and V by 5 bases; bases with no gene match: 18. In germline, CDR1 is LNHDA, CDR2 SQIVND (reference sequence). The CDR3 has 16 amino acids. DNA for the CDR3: TGTGCCAGTAGTCCACGGGACAGGTTCGTGCTCATGGAGCAGTATTTT. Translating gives CASSPRDRFVLMEQYF.

The CDR3 coding sequence is TGTGCCAGCAGCCCCAACAGGGGCACTGAAGCTTTCTTT. Translating gives CASSPNRGTEAFF. The chain couples TRBV7-2 to TRBJ1-1; 7 bases fit TRBD1. CDR3 size: 13 residues. The germline V gene has CDR1 SGHTA and CDR2 FQGNSA. The ends lost 5 bases at V and 4 bases at J; junction bases unmatched: 4.

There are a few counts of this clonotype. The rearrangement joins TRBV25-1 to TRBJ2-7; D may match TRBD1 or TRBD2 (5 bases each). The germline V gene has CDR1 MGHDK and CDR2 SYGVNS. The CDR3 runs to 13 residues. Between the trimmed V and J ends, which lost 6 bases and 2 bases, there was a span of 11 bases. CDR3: CASRRDGTYEQYF. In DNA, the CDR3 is TGTGCCAGCAGGAGGGACGGTACCTACGAGCAGTACTTC.

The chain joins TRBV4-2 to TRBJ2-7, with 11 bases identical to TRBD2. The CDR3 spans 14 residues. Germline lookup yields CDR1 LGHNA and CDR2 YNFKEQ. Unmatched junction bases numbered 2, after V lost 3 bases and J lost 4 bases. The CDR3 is CASSQGLADYEQYF. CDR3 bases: TGTGCCAGCAGCCAGGGACTAGCGGATTACGAGCAGTACTTC.

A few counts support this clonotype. The CDR3 DNA reads TGTGCCAGCAGTCCCCAAGCCGGGACTAGCGGTTCCTACAATGAGCAGTTCTTC. Amino acid sequence: CASSPQAGTSGSYNEQFF. The chain combines TRBV28 with TRBJ2-1, with 11 bases aligning to TRBD2. Looked up from germline, CDR1 is MDHEN and CDR2 is SYDVKM. The CDR3 totals 18 residues. Trimming at V came to 5 bases and at J to 1 base, leaving 10 bases not matched to a gene.

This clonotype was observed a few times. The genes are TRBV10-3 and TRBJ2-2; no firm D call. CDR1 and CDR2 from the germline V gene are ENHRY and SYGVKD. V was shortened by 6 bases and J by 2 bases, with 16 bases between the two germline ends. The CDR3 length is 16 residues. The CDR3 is CAISGQAALNTGELFF. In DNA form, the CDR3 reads TGTGCCATCAGCGGCCAGGCGGCCCTAAACACCGGGGAGCTGTTTTTT.

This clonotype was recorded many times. The CDR3 here is CASSLVPATDTQYF. The CDR3, as DNA: TGTGCCAGCAGCTTAGTTCCGGCCACAGATACGCAGTATTTT. The chain joins TRBV7-8 to TRBJ2-3; no definite D call. The V and J ends lost 1 base and 2 bases respectively, with 7 bases between them. Germline V gene sequence: CDR1 SGHVS, CDR2 FQNEAQ. This CDR3 is built from 14 residues.